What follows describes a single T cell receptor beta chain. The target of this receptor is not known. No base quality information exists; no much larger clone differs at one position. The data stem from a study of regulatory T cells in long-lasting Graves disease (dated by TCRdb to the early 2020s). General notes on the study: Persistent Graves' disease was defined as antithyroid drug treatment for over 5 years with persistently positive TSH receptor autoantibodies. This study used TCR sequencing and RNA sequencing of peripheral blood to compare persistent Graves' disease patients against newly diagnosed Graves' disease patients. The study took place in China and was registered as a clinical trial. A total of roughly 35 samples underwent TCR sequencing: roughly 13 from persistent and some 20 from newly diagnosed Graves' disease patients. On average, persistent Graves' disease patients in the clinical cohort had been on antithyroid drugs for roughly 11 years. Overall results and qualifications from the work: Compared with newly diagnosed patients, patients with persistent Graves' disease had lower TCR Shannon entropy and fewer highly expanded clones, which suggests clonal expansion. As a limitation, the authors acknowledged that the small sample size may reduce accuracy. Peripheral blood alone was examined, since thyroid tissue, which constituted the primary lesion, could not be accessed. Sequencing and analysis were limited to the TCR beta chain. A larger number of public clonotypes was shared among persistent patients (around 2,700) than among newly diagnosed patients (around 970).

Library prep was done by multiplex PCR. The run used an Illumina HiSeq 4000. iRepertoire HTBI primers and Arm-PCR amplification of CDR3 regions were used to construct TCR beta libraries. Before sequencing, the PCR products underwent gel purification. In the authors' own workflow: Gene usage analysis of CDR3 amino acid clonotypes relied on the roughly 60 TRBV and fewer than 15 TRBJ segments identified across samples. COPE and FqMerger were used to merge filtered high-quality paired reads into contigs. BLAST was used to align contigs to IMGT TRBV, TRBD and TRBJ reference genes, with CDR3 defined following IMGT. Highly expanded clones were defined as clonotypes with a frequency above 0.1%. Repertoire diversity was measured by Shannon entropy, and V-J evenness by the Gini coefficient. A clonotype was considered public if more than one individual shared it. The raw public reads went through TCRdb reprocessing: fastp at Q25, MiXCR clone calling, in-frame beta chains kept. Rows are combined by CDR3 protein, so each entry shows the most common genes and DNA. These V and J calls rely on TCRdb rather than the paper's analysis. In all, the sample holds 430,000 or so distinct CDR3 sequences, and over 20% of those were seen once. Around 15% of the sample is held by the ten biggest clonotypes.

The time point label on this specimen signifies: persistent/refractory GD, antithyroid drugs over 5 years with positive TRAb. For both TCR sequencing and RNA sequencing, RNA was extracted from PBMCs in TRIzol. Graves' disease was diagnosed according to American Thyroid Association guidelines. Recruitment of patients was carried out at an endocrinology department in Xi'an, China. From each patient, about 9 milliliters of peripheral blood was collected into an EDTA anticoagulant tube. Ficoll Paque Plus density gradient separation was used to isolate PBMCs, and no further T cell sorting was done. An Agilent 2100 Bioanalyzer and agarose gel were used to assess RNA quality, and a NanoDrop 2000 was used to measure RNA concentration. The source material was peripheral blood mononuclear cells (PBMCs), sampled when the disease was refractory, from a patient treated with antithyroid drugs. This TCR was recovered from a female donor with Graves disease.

The CDR3 protein sequence reads: CASRGGRADTQYF. The sequenced DNA: TGTGCCAGCAGAGGCGGGAGGGCCGATACGCAGTATTTT. Recombination linked TRBV28 to TRBJ2-3; 9 of the junction bases match TRBD2. Trimming leaves V shorter by 6 bases and J shorter by 6 bases, with the junction holding 4 bases beyond the gene matches. Counted from cysteine to phenylalanine, this CDR3 has 13 amino acids. The DNA shown is the 39-base CDR3, in frame from base 1. Based on the germline V gene, the CDR1 and CDR2 sequences are MDHEN and SYDVKM.